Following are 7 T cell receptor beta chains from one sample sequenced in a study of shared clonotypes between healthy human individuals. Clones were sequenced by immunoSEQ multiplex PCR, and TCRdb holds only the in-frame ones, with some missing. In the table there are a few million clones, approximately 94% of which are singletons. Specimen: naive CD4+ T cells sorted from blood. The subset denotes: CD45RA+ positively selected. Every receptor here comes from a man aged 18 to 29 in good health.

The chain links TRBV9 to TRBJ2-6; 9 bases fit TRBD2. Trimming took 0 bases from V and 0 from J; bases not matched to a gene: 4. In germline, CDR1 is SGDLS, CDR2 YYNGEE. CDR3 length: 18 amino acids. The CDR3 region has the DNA TGTGCCAGCAGCGTAGGGGTTAGCGGGGGCTCTGGGGCCAACGTCCTGACTTTC. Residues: CASSVGVSGGSGANVLTF.

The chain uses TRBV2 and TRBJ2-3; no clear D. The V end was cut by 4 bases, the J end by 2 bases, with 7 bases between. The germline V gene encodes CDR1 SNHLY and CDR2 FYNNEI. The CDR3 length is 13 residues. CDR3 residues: CASSVTFTDTQYF. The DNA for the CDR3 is TGTGCCAGCAGTGTAACGTTCACAGATACGCAGTATTTT. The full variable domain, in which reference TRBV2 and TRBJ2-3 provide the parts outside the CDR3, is EPEVTQTPSHQVTQMGQEVILRCVPISNHLYFYWYRQILGQKVEFLVSFYNNEISEKSEIFDDQFSVERPDGSNFTLKIRSTKLEDSAMYFCASSVTFTDTQYFGPGTRLTVL.

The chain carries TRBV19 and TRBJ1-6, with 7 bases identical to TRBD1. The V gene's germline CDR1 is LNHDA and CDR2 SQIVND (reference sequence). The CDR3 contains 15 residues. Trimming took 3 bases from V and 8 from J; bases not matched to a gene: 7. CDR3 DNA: TGTGCCAGTAGTATTCGCCGGGACAGTTATTCACCCCTCCACTTT. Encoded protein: CASSIRRDSYSPLHF. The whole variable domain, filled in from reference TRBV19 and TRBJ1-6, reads DGGITQSPKYLFRKEGQNVTLSCEQNLNHDAMYWYRQDPGQGLRLIYYSQIVNDFQKGDIAEGYSVSREKKESFPLTVTSAQKNPTAFYLCASSIRRDSYSPLHFGNGTRLTVT.

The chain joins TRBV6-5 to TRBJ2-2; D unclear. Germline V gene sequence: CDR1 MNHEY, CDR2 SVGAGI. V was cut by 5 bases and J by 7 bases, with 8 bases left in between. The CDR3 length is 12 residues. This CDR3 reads CASSLWSGELFF. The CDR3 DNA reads TGTGCCAGCAGTCTCTGGAGCGGGGAGCTGTTTTTT.

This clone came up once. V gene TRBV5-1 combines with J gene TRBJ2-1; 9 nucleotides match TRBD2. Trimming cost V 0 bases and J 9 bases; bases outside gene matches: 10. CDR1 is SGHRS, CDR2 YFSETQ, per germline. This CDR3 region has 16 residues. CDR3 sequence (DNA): TGCGCCAGCAGCTTGGGACTAGCGGCCCCCAAAGCTGAGCAGTTCTTC. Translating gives CASSLGLAAPKAEQFF.

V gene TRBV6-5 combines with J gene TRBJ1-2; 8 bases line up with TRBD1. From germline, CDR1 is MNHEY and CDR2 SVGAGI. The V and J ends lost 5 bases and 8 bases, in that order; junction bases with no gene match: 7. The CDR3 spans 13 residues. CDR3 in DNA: TGTGCCAGCAGTCCAGGACAGGGCAGAGGCTACACCTTC. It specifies CASSPGQGRGYTF.

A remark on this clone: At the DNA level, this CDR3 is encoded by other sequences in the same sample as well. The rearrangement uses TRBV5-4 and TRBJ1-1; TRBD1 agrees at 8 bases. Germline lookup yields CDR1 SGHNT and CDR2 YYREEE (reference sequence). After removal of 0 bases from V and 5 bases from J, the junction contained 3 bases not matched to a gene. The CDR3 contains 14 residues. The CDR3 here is CASSLGQGFTEAFF. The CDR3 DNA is TGTGCCAGCAGCTTGGGACAGGGGTTTACTGAAGCTTTCTTT. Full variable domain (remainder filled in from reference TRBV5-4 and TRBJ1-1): ETGVTQSPTHLIKTRGQQVTLRCSSQSGHNTVSWYQQALGQGPQFIFQYYREEENGRGNFPPRFSGLQFPNYSSELNVNALELDDSALYLCASSLGQGFTEAFFGQGTRLTVV.